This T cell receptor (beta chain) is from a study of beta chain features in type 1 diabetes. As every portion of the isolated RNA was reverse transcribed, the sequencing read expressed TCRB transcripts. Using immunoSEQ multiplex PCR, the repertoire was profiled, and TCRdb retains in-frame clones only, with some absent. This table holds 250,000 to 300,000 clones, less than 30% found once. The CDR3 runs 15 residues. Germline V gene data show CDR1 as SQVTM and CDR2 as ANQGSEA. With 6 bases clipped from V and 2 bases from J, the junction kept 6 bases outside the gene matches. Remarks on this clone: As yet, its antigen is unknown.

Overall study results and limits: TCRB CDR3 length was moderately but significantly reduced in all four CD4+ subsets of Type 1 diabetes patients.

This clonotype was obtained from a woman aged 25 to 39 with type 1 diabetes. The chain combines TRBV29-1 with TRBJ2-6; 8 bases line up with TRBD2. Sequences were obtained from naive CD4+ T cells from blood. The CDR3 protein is CSVTPRGAGANVLTF. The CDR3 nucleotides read TGCAGCGTAACCCCGCGGGGGGCTGGGGCCAACGTCCTGACTTTC.